This T cell receptor beta chain was identified in a study of T cell changes during pregnancy in multiple sclerosis (dated by TCRdb to the late 2010s). Background on the whole study: Changes in the T cell repertoire over the course of pregnancy were examined in this study in women with multiple sclerosis.

Library generation was performed with the immunoSEQ multiplex PCR assay. TCRdb obtained this table from immuneACCESS and retained in-frame rearrangements with V and J assigned. These tables miss some clones; where compared with another copy, unresolved V genes account for less than half of the shortfall, and the remainder is unexplained. Counted in this sample were about 89,000 clones; around 94% of them appeared once. The ten largest clones capture around 0.84% of the sample. For this clone: The antigen it recognizes is unknown. Base qualities are not provided; no much larger clone lies one nucleotide away.

The input for sequencing was peripheral blood, taken in the third trimester of pregnancy. This TCR came from a female donor with multiple sclerosis, enrolled in a pregnancy study.

The CDR3: CSVPKREGPDTGELFF. The nucleotide sequence is TGCAGCGTACCCAAGCGGGAGGGCCCGGACACCGGGGAGCTGTTTTTT. The rearranged chain carries TRBV29-1 and TRBJ2-2; 10 central bases correspond to TRBD2. The germline V gene specifies SQVTM as CDR1 and ANQGSEA as CDR2. There are 16 amino acids in the CDR3, from cysteine to phenylalanine inclusive. Only the CDR3 DNA stays, 48 bases, in frame from base 1. Ends trimmed: V by 6 bases, J by 3 bases; bases unmatched to a gene: 10.